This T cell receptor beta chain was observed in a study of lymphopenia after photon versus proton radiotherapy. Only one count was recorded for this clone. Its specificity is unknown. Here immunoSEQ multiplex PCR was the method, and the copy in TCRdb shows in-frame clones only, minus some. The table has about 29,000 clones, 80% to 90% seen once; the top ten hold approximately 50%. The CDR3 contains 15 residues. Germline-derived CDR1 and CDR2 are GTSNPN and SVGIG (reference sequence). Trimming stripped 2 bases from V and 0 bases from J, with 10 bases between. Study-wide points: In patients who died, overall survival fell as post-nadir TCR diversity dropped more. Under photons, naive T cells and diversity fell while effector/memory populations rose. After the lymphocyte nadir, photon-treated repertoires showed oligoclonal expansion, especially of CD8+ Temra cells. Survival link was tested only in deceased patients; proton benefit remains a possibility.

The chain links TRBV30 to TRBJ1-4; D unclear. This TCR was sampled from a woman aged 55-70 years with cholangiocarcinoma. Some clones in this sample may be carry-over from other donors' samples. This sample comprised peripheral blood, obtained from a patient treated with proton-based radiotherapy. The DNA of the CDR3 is TGTGCCTGGAGTCCCGTACTTGCAACTAATGAAAAACTGTTTTTT. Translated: CAWSPVLATNEKLFF.